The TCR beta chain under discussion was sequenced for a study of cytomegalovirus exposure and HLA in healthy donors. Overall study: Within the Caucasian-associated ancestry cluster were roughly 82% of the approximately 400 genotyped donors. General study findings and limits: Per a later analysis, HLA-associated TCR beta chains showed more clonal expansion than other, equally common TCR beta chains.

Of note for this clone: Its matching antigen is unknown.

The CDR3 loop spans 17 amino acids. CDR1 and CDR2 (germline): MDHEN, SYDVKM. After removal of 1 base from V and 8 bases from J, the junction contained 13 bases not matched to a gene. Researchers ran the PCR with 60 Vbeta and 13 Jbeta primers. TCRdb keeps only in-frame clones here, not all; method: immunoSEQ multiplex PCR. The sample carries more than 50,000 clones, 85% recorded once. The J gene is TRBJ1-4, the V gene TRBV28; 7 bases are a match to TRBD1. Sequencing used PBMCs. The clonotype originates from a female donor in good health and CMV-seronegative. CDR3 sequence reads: CASSLYSQGLGKEKLFF. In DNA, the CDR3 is TGTGCCAGCAGTTTATATTCACAGGGGCTTGGGAAGGAAAAACTGTTTTTT.